A selection of T cell receptor beta chains follows, all from one sample in a study of cytomegalovirus exposure and HLA in healthy donors. Some clones are missing from TCRdb's copy, which holds only in-frame ones; the method was immunoSEQ multiplex PCR. The listing contains 100,000 to 150,000 clones. Sequencing was carried out using PBMCs. The receptors derive from a young man in good health and CMV-seronegative. The CDR3 runs from the conserved cysteine through the conserved F or W. A D gene is named only where the DNA matches it firmly. Clone size is not always given. Where it is, it says once, few, many or a class for expanded clones.

>NA|TRBV30|TRBJ1-5|NA
CAWSAPSLSNQPQHF
TGTGCCTGGAGTGCCCCGTCTCTTAGCAATCAGCCCCAGCATTTT
>NA|TRBV5-3|TRBJ1-3|TRBD1
CARSRRDRGCSGNTIYF
TGTGCCAGAAGCCGACGGGACAGGGGGTGCTCTGGAAACACCATATATTTT
>NA|TRBV25-1|TRBJ1-4|TRBD1
CASSDPGTGFEKLFF
TGTGCCAGCAGTGACCCCGGGACAGGGTTTGAAAAACTGTTTTTT
>NA|TRBV11-2|TRBJ1-2|NA
CASSLVVPSRVYGYTF
TGTGCCAGCAGCTTAGTGGTCCCGAGCCGGGTCTATGGCTACACCTTC
>NA|TRBV7-2|TRBJ2-1|TRBD2
CASSGLAGYNEQFF
TGTGCCAGCAGCGGACTAGCGGGCTACAATGAGCAGTTCTTC
>NA|TRBV10-1|TRBJ2-5|TRBD2
CASSSGTSGDGPQYF
TGCGCCAGCAGCTCCGGGACTAGCGGCGATGGGCCCCAGTACTTC
>NA|TRBV28|TRBJ2-7|TRBD1
CASRDRQSYEQYF
TGTGCCAGCAGGGACAGGCAATCCTACGAGCAGTACTTC
>NA|TRBV6-6|TRBJ2-5|NA
CASSYNGAIETQYF
TGTGCCAGCAGTTACAATGGGGCTATAGAGACCCAGTACTTC
>NA|TRBV6-5|TRBJ2-1|TRBD2
CASRSLREGRYEQFF
TGTGCCAGCAGATCCTTACGGGAGGGCCGATATGAGCAGTTCTTC
>NA|TRBV18|TRBJ2-1|NA
CASSVDSYNEQFF
TGTGCCAGCTCTGTGGACAGTTACAATGAGCAGTTCTTC
>NA|TRBV4-1|TRBJ1-1|TRBD1
CASSQYYGTGGNEAFF
TGCGCCAGCAGCCAATATTATGGGACAGGGGGTAATGAAGCTTTCTTT
>NA|TRBV4-1|TRBJ2-7|TRBD2
CASSQGTSGRYNEQYF
TGCGCCAGCAGCCAAGGGACTAGCGGGAGGTATAACGAGCAGTACTTC
>NA|TRBV18|TRBJ2-3|NA
CASSPGLPPDTQYF
TGTGCCAGCTCACCTGGACTACCACCAGATACGCAGTATTTT
>NA|TRBV7-6|TRBJ2-3|NA
CASSLEGQPTDTQYF
TGTGCCAGCAGCTTAGAAGGACAGCCCACAGATACGCAGTATTTT
>NA|TRBV6-5|TRBJ2-7|TRBD1
CASSYAAGGFEQYF
TGTGCCAGCAGTTACGCGGCAGGGGGTTTCGAGCAGTACTTC
>NA|TRBV7-9|TRBJ2-5|TRBD1
CASSNRDRFQETQYF
TGTGCCAGCAGCAACCGGGACAGGTTCCAAGAGACCCAGTACTTC
>NA|TRBV5-6|TRBJ1-5|TRBD1
CASSSTRSGTGTGQPQHF
TGTGCCAGCAGTTCTACCCGTTCCGGGACAGGGACGGGTCAGCCCCAGCATTTT
>NA|TRBV5-1|TRBJ1-1|TRBD1
CASSDPQGRRDTEAFF
TGCGCCAGCAGCGACCCACAGGGGAGGAGAGACACTGAAGCTTTCTTT
>NA|TRBV29-1|TRBJ2-2|TRBD1
CSVSLTGDLTGELFF
TGCAGCGTTTCACTGACAGGGGACCTCACCGGGGAGCTGTTTTTT
>NA|TRBV7-9|TRBJ2-7|NA
CASSGGREPYEQYF
TGTGCCAGCAGCGGTGGCCGGGAACCCTACGAGCAGTACTTC
>NA|TRBV18|TRBJ2-6|TRBD1
CASSPYRDRNSGANVLTF
TGTGCCAGCTCACCATACCGGGACAGGAACTCTGGGGCCAACGTCCTGACTTTC
>NA|TRBV7-9|TRBJ1-6|TRBD1
CASSLGQGSSSYNSPLHF
TGTGCCAGCAGCTTAGGACAGGGCTCGAGCTCCTATAATTCACCCCTCCACTTT
>NA|TRBV19|TRBJ2-5|NA
CASSIIWEDPEDQETQYF
TGTGCCAGTAGTATAATATGGGAGGACCCCGAGGATCAAGAGACCCAGTACTTC
>NA|TRBV15|TRBJ2-5|TRBD2
CATQTSGETQYF
TGTGCCACACAGACTAGCGGGGAGACCCAGTACTTC
>NA|TRBV28|TRBJ2-1|TRBD2
CASSSSGLAEYNEQFF
TGTGCCAGCAGTTCCTCAGGACTAGCGGAATACAATGAGCAGTTCTTC
>NA|TRBV6-1|TRBJ2-1|TRBD2
CASRGRGSSYNEQFF
TGTGCCAGCAGAGGGCGGGGGAGCTCCTACAATGAGCAGTTCTTC
>NA|TRBV7-2|TRBJ2-2|TRBD2
CASSLTSGSRTGELFF
TGTGCCAGCAGCCTAACTAGCGGGAGTCGGACCGGGGAGCTGTTTTTT
>NA|TRBV5-1|TRBJ2-7|NA
CASAGVAGEYEQYF
TGCGCCAGCGCGGGTGTTGCAGGGGAATATGAGCAGTACTTC
>NA|TRBV11-2|TRBJ2-2|TRBD2
CASSPRSGSLTGELFF
TGTGCCAGCAGCCCACGAAGCGGGAGTCTAACCGGGGAGCTGTTTTTT
>NA|TRBV5-1|TRBJ1-1|TRBD1
CASSHDREATEAFF
TGCGCCAGCAGCCACGACAGGGAGGCGACTGAAGCTTTCTTT
>NA|TRBV19|TRBJ2-6|NA
CASSIQGPGANVLTF
TGTGCCAGTAGTATTCAGGGCCCTGGGGCCAACGTCCTGACTTTC
>NA|TRBV5-1|TRBJ2-2|TRBD1
CASSNQGAGTGELFF
TGCGCCAGCAGCAATCAGGGGGCGGGGACCGGGGAGCTGTTTTTT
>NA|TRBV6-5|TRBJ1-2|NA
CASTRGGGIYGYTF
TGTGCCAGCACCAGAGGGGGGGGGATCTATGGCTACACCTTC
>NA|TRBV2|TRBJ2-5|NA
CASSDGVDSDAQYF
TGTGCCAGCAGTGACGGGGTAGATTCGGATGCCCAGTACTTC
>NA|TRBV5-5|TRBJ1-1|NA
CASTIQDRHLNTEAFF
TGTGCCAGCACCATCCAGGACAGACACCTGAACACTGAAGCTTTCTTT
>NA|TRBV28|TRBJ2-7|NA
CASSFIREQYF
TGTGCCAGCAGTTTTATCCGCGAGCAGTACTTC
>NA|TRBV5-6|TRBJ2-3|NA
CASSLAPTGTDTQYF
TGTGCCAGCAGCTTGGCACCTACAGGCACAGATACGCAGTATTTT
>NA|TRBV18|TRBJ2-3|NA
CASSPPGGPGGPDTQYF
TGTGCCAGCTCACCACCTGGGGGACCAGGGGGGCCAGATACGCAGTATTTT
>NA|TRBV19|TRBJ2-1|NA
CASSISTPRDEQFF
TGTGCCAGTAGTATAAGCACTCCTCGGGATGAGCAGTTCTTC
>NA|TRBV7-3|TRBJ2-2|NA
CASSLMGRAGGPTGLFF
TGTGCCAGCAGCTTAATGGGTCGCGCGGGCGGTCCTACCGGGCTGTTTTTT
>NA|TRBV4-2|TRBJ2-7|NA
CASSQEPREKGYEQYF
TGTGCCAGCAGCCAAGAGCCGAGGGAGAAAGGATACGAGCAGTACTTC
>NA|TRBV5-4|TRBJ2-1|NA
CASSSGSVAYNEQFF
TGTGCCAGCAGCTCCGGTAGCGTTGCCTACAATGAGCAGTTCTTC
>NA|TRBV7-2|TRBJ1-1|NA
CASSLAGGLNTEAFF
TGTGCCAGCAGCTTAGCAGGAGGGTTGAACACTGAAGCTTTCTTT
>NA|TRBV5-1|TRBJ2-3|NA
CASSLGPTEDTQYF
TGCGCCAGCAGCTTGGGCCCGACAGAGGATACGCAGTATTTT
>NA|TRBV7-2|TRBJ2-7|TRBD2
CASSLLLAKGYEQYF
TGTGCCAGCAGCCTACTACTAGCGAAGGGCTACGAGCAGTACTTC
>NA|TRBV9|TRBJ2-3|NA
CASSVSQTDTQYF
TGTGCCAGCAGCGTATCCCAGACAGATACGCAGTATTTT
>NA|TRBV5-4|TRBJ2-1|TRBD2
CASSLELAGGYNEQFF
TGTGCCAGCAGCTTGGAACTAGCGGGAGGGTACAATGAGCAGTTCTTC
>NA|TRBV4-3|TRBJ1-5|NA
CASSQGLRGIRNQPQHF
TGCGCCAGCAGCCAAGGACTAAGGGGGATCCGCAATCAGCCCCAGCATTTT
>NA|TRBV23-1|TRBJ2-1|NA
CASSHRTYNEQFF
TGCGCCAGCAGTCACCGGACTTACAATGAGCAGTTCTTC
>NA|TRBV19|TRBJ2-1|TRBD2
CASSIMGLANNEQFF
TGTGCCAGTTCCATCATGGGACTAGCGAACAATGAGCAGTTCTTC
>medium-sized|TRBV28|TRBJ2-7|TRBD2
CASSLPLREGYYEQYF
TGTGCCAGCAGTTTGCCCCTGCGGGAGGGCTACTACGAGCAGTACTTC
>NA|TRBV10-3|TRBJ1-5|NA
CAISATGFNQPQHF
TGTGCCATCAGTGCAACAGGTTTCAATCAGCCCCAGCATTTT
>NA|TRBV2|TRBJ2-1|NA
CASSETGGLGEQFF
TGTGCCAGCAGTGAAACCGGGGGTCTAGGTGAGCAGTTCTTC
>NA|TRBV19|TRBJ2-3|NA
CASSTDSVRTDTQYF
TGTGCCAGTAGTACCGACAGTGTGCGCACAGATACGCAGTATTTT
>NA|TRBV5-8|TRBJ2-2|NA
CASSLSLRDTGELFF
TGTGCCAGCAGCCTATCTCTCAGGGACACCGGGGAGCTGTTTTTT
>NA|TRBV27|TRBJ2-5|NA
CASSPIAEETQYF
TGTGCCAGCAGTCCCATCGCAGAAGAGACCCAGTACTTC
>NA|TRBV7-2|TRBJ1-1|NA
CASSLGPWGTTEAFF
TGTGCCAGCAGCTTAGGTCCTTGGGGGACAACTGAAGCTTTCTTT
>NA|TRBV11-3|TRBJ2-3|TRBD2
CASSPRTSGGDTDTQYF
TGTGCCAGCAGCCCTCGGACTAGCGGGGGAGACACAGATACGCAGTATTTT
>NA|TRBV2|TRBJ2-3|NA
CASRDTLRADTQYF
TGTGCCAGCAGGGACACCCTCCGGGCAGATACGCAGTATTTT
>NA|TRBV9|TRBJ1-4|TRBD1
CASSVDVGQGSEKLFF
TGTGCCAGCAGCGTAGATGTGGGACAGGGTAGTGAAAAACTGTTTTTT